Below are 32 T cell receptor beta chains sequenced from a single sample in a study of T cells expressing NK-cell markers (dated by TCRdb to the early 2020s). Library construction relied on 5' RACE. These reads were obtained on an Illumina HiSeq 2000. After reprocessing by TCRdb, each CDR3 protein sequence is one entry, and no DNA is given. The data table for this sample lists about 550,000 distinct CDR3 sequences. Approximately 4% of the sample is taken by the ten largest. Sequenced material: blood T cells: a sorted CD56 or NKG2C T cell subset, CD4+ or CD8+ T cells, or bulk PBMC T cells (not recorded which). All receptors derive from a man younger than 35 in good health. Donor details come from another sample of the same person, matched by shared clones.

The CDR3 here is CAITPQPQETQYF. The chain links TRBV10-3 to TRBJ2-5; TCRdb's D gene call, TRBD2, goes unchecked for lack of DNA. Germline values: CDR1 ENHRY, CDR2 SYGVKD. The CDR3 length is 13 residues.

The chain uses TRBV20-1 and TRBJ2-1; TCRdb reports TRBD2, a call that lacks DNA to check it against. Germline-derived CDR1 and CDR2 are DFQATT and SNEGSKA (reference sequence). This CDR3 contains 13 residues. CDR3: CSARDSERGVGFF.

The rearrangement joins TRBV12-3 or TRBV12-4 to TRBJ2-1; TCRdb proposes TRBD2, but this gene call is untestable without DNA. CDR3 length equals 14 residues. The CDR3 protein is CASRMTSGTPEQFF.

The chain combines TRBV5-6 with TRBJ2-5; TCRdb gives TRBD1 as the D gene, but with no DNA this cannot be confirmed. CDR1 is SGHDT, CDR2 YYEEEE, per germline. The CDR3 covers 14 residues. CDR3 sequence reads: CASSLSGREETQYF.

This chain uses TRBV12-3 or TRBV12-4 with TRBJ1-3. This CDR3 spans 15 amino acids. This CDR3 reads CASSLARASGNTIYF.

The V gene is TRBV20-1, the J gene TRBJ2-7; the TCRdb D gene call, TRBD1, has no DNA to confirm it. Germline V gene sequence: CDR1 DFQATT, CDR2 SNEGSKA (reference sequence). This CDR3 spans 15 amino acids. CDR3 region: CSAHEPGQGLYEQYF.

V is TRBV20-1 and J is TRBJ2-5; TCRdb indicates TRBD2, and absent DNA this call remains unverified. The CDR3 has 16 amino acids. Germline V gives CDR1 DFQATT, CDR2 SNEGSKA (reference sequence). The CDR3 protein is CSARNPLVPGRETQYF.

The genes are TRBV10-3 and TRBJ1-1. The CDR3 is 14 amino acids. Germline values: CDR1 ENHRY, CDR2 SYGVKD. The CDR3 loop is CAISDFGTNTEAFF.

The chain links TRBV7-2 to TRBJ2-7; TCRdb returns TRBD1, unconfirmable since there is no DNA. Germline CDR1 and CDR2: SGHTA and FQGNSA. The CDR3 is made up of 16 amino acids. CDR3 sequence: CASSLVALQQGYEQYF.

This chain uses TRBV7-2 with TRBJ2-2; the D call from TCRdb, TRBD1, cannot be confirmed without DNA. Germline lookup yields CDR1 SGHTA and CDR2 FQGNSA. The CDR3 covers 16 residues. CDR3 sequence reads: CASSLTGQPNTGELFF.

The chain has TRBV12-3 or TRBV12-4 and TRBJ2-2; no DNA is available, so the TRBD1 call from TCRdb remains unchecked. This CDR3 is 13 amino acids long. CDR3 sequence reads: CASSRDNTGELFF.

The V gene is TRBV7-2, the J gene TRBJ1-1. CDR3 length equals 15 residues. Germline CDR1 SGHTA, CDR2 FQGNSA. CDR3 loop: CASSKLVFTATEAFF.

The genes are TRBV5-1 and TRBJ2-7; TCRdb reports TRBD1, a call that lacks DNA to check it against. The CDR3 length is 15 residues. Germline CDR1 and CDR2: SGHRS and YFSETQ. The chain's CDR3 is CASSSLTGSMYEQYF. Looking up the rest from reference TRBV5-1 and TRBJ2-7 gives the full variable domain: KAGVTQTPRYLIKTRGQQVTLSCSPISGHRSVSWYQQTPGQGLQFLFEYFSETQRNKGNFPGRFSGRQFSNSRSEMNVSTLELGDSALYLCASSSLTGSMYEQYFGPGTRLTVT.

The chain carries TRBV24-1 and TRBJ2-5; the TCRdb call, TRBD1, lacks DNA for checking. Per germline, CDR1 KGHDR and CDR2 SFDVKD. CDR3 length: 16 amino acids. The CDR3 loop reads CATSDSYTTDKETQYF.

V gene TRBV5-1 combines with J gene TRBJ2-1; as DNA is missing, the TRBD2 call by TCRdb cannot be tested. Germline CDR1 reads SGHRS; CDR2 reads YFSETQ. The CDR3 has 18 residues. CDR3 loop: CASAPGLRAAGSYNEQFF.

CDR3 region: CASSILGGYTEAFF. V is TRBV4-3 and J is TRBJ1-1; TCRdb returns TRBD1, unconfirmable since there is no DNA. Germline V lookup: CDR1 LGHNA, CDR2 YSLEER. The CDR3 consists of 14 residues.

This chain joins TRBV7-9 and TRBJ2-7; as DNA is missing, the TRBD2 call by TCRdb cannot be tested. The germline V gene encodes CDR1 SEHNR and CDR2 FQNEAQ (reference sequence). The CDR3 is made up of 15 amino acids. CDR3 region: CASSEERRDPYEQYF.

This rearrangement joins TRBV14 to TRBJ2-2; TCRdb designates TRBD1, a call that cannot be tested without DNA. This CDR3 contains 13 residues. Germline CDR1 and CDR2: SGHDN and FVKESK. CDR3: CASSQVVGHHYCF.

V and J are TRBV9 and TRBJ1-1. The CDR3 length is 15 residues. Germline CDR1 and CDR2: SGDLS and YYNGEE. The CDR3 loop reads CASSSKIEMNTEAFF.

The chain carries TRBV4-1 and TRBJ2-1. In germline, CDR1 is MGHRA, CDR2 YSYEKL. The CDR3 has 14 amino acids. CDR3 amino acids: CASSQNAISNEQFF.

The rearrangement joins TRBV5-1 to TRBJ2-3; TCRdb reports TRBD2, a call that lacks DNA to check it against. Germline V gene sequence: CDR1 SGHRS, CDR2 YFSETQ. The CDR3 has 18 amino acids. The CDR3 reads CASGRGQELAGGTDTQYF.

This sequence joins TRBV3-1 and TRBJ2-1; the D gene TCRdb calls, TRBD2, cannot be checked with no DNA. Germline V gives CDR1 LGHDT, CDR2 YNNKEL (reference sequence). This CDR3 region has 12 residues. The CDR3 loop is CASSHARRDQFF.

The gene calls are TRBV30 and TRBJ1-5. Germline V CDR1 and CDR2: GTSNPN, SVGIG (reference sequence). The CDR3 extends over 14 amino acids. This CDR3 is CAWNGGYQNQPQHF.

This chain links TRBV5-6 with TRBJ2-7; TCRdb indicates TRBD2, and absent DNA this call remains unverified. Per germline, CDR1 SGHDT and CDR2 YYEEEE. This CDR3 spans 14 amino acids. CDR3 sequence reads: CASSLDGMGLEQYF.

The V gene is TRBV24-1, the J gene TRBJ2-3; checking the TCRdb D call of TRBD1 is not possible without DNA. Germline V gene lookup returns CDR1 KGHDR and CDR2 SFDVKD. CDR3 size: 15 residues. CDR3 protein: CATSEGTGGTDTQYF.

The V call is TRBV20-1, the J call TRBJ1-4; TCRdb designates TRBD1, a call that cannot be tested without DNA. Germline V CDR1 and CDR2: DFQATT, SNEGSKA (reference sequence). The CDR3 has 16 residues. The CDR3 protein is CSARTATVSTNEKLFF.

This sequence joins TRBV3-1 and TRBJ2-2; TCRdb's D gene call, TRBD2, goes unchecked for lack of DNA. CDR1 and CDR2 (germline): LGHDT, YNNKEL (reference sequence). CDR3 size: 13 residues. CDR3 loop: CASSYAGFGELFF.

The rearrangement links TRBV12-3 or TRBV12-4 to TRBJ1-3. The CDR3 is 16 residues long. CDR3 residues: CASSLGVGSAGNTIYF.

The V gene is TRBV5-4, the J gene TRBJ2-2. CDR1 and CDR2 (germline): SGHNT, YYREEE (reference sequence). This CDR3 contains 15 residues. The chain's CDR3 is CASSFEAGNTGELFF.

This chain joins TRBV3-1 and TRBJ2-7; without DNA, the TCRdb call of TRBD1 cannot be checked. This CDR3 comprises 13 residues. CDR1 is LGHDT and CDR2 is YNNKEL in the germline V gene (reference sequence). Here the CDR3 reads CASGSGGRVKQYF.

CDR3 protein: CSVEWRGTSYNEQFF. This chain joins TRBV29-1 and TRBJ2-1; the D gene TCRdb calls, TRBD2, cannot be checked with no DNA. The length of the CDR3 is 15 residues. Looked up from germline, CDR1 is SQVTM and CDR2 is ANQGSEA.

This rearrangement joins TRBV20-1 to TRBJ2-2; TCRdb's D gene call, TRBD2, goes unchecked for lack of DNA. CDR1 and CDR2 (germline): DFQATT, SNEGSKA (reference sequence). CDR3 length equals 14 residues. CDR3 region: CSARREVNTGELFF.